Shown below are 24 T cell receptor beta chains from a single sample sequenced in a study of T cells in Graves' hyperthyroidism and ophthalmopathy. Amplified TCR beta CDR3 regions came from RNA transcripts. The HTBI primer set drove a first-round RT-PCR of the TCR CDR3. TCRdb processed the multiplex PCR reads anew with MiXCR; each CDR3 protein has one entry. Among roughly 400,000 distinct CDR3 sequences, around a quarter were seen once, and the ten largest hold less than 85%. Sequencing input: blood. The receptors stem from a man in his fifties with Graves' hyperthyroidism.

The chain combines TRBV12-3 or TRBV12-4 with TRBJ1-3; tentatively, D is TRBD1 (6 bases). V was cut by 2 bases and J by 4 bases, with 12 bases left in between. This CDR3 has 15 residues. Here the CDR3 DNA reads TGTGCCAGCAGTTTAAGGGGGTTAGCCGGAAACACCATATATTTT. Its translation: CASSLRGLAGNTIYF.

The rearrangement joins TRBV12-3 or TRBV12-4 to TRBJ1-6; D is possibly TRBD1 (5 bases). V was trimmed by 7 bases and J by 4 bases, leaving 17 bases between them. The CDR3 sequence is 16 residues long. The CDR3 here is CASTQKSGVYNSPLHF. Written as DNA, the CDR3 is TGTGCCAGCACCCAAAAATCGGGGGTATATAATTCACCCCTCCACTTT.

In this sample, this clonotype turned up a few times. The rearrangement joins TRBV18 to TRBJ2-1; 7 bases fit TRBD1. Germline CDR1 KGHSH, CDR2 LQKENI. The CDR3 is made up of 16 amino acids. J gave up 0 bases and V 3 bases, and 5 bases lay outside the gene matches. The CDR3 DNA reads TGTGCCAGCTCACCCGGGACAGTCAGCTCCTACAATGAGCAGTTCTTC. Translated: CASSPGTVSSYNEQFF.

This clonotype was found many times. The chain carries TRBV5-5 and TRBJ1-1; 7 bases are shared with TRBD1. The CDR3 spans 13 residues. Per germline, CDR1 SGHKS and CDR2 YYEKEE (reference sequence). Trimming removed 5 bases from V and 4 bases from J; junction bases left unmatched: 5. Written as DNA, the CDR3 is TGTGCCAGCAGTCGCGGGACAGCCACTGAAGCTTTCTTT. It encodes CASSRGTATEAFF.

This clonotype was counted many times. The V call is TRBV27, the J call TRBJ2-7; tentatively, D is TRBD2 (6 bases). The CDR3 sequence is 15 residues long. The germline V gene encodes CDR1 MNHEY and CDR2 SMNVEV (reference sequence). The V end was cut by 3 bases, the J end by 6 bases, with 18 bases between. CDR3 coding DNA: TGTGCCAGCAGTTTCAAGGGGACTGACCCCCTCGAGCAGTACTTC. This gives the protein CASSFKGTDPLEQYF.

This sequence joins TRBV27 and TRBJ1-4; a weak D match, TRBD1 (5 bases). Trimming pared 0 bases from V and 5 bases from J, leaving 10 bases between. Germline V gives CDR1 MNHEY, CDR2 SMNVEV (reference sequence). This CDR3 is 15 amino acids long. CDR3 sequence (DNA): TGTGCCAGCAGTTTATCGGTACGGGGGAATGAAAAACTGTTTTTT. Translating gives CASSLSVRGNEKLFF.

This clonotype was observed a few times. CDR3 residues: CASGLTGNPYEQYF. The CDR3 DNA follows: TGTGCTAGTGGTTTGACAGGGAACCCCTACGAGCAGTACTTC. The rearrangement joins TRBV12-5 to TRBJ2-7; possibly TRBD1 for D (6 bases). The CDR3 totals 14 residues. Germline V gene lookup returns CDR1 LGHNT and CDR2 FRNRAP. Trimming removed 2 bases at V and 2 bases at J, with 10 bases between.

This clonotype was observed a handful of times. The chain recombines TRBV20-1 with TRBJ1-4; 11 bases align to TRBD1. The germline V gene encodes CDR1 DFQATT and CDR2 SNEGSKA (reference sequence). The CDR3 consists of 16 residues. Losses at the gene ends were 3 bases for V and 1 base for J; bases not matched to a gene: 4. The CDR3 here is CSARDRGRGTNEKLFF. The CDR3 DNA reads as TGCAGTGCTAGGGACAGGGGGCGCGGAACTAATGAAAAACTGTTTTTT.

The CDR3 is CSVEFLTGGSGTGELFF. The CDR3, as DNA: TGCAGCGTTGAATTCTTAACAGGGGGATCGGGCACCGGGGAGCTGTTTTTT. V and J are TRBV29-1 and TRBJ2-2, with 8 bases that match TRBD1. The CDR3 consists of 17 residues. V dropped 2 bases and J dropped 4; count of bases not matched to a gene: 12. CDR1 and CDR2 from the germline V gene are SQVTM and ANQGSEA.

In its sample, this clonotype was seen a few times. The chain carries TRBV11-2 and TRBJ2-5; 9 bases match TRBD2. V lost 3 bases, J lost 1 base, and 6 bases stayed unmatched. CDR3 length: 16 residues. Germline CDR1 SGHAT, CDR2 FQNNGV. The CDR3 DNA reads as TGTGCCAGCAGCTTTGGGCAGGGACTAGCCCAAGAGACCCAGTACTTC. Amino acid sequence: CASSFGQGLAQETQYF.

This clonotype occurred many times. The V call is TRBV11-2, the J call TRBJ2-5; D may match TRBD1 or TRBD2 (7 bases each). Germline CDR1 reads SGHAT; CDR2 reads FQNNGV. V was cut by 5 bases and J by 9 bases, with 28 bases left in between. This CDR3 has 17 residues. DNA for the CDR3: TGTGCCAGCAGCCCACGTACCACTAGCGTTCCAGGGGGGTCCCAGTACTTC. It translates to CASSPRTTSVPGGSQYF.

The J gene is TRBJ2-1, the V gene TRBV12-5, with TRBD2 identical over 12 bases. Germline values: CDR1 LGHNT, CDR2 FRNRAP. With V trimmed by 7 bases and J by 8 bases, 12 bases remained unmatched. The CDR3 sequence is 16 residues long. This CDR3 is CASEPPGLAGWHEQFF. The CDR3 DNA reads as TGTGCTAGTGAACCCCCGGGACTAGCGGGCTGGCATGAGCAGTTCTTC.

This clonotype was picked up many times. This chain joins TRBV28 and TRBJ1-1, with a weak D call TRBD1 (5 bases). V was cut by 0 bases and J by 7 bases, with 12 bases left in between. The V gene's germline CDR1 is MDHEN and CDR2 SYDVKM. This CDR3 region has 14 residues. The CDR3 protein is CASSLWAPGGEAFF. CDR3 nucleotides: TGTGCCAGCAGTTTATGGGCCCCCGGGGGTGAAGCTTTCTTT.

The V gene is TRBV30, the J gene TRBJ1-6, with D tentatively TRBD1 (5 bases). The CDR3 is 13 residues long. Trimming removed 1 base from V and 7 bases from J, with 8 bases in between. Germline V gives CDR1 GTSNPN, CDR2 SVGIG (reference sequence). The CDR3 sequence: CAWSAGGNSPLHF. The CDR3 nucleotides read TGTGCCTGGAGTGCTGGGGGAAATTCACCCCTCCACTTT.

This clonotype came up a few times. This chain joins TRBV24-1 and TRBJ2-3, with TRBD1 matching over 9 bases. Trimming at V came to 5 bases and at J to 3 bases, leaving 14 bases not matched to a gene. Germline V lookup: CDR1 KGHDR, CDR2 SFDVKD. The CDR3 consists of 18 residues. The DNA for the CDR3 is TGTGCCACCAGTGGGGATCCCTCCAGACAGGGGGAGACAGATACGCAGTATTTT. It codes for CATSGDPSRQGETDTQYF.

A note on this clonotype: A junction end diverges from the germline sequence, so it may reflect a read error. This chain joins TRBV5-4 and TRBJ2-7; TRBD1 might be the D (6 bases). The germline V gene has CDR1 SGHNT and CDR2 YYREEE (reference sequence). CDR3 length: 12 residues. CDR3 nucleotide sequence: TGTGCCAGCGGCTTGGACAGCTACGAGCAGTACTTC. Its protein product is CASGLDSYEQYF.

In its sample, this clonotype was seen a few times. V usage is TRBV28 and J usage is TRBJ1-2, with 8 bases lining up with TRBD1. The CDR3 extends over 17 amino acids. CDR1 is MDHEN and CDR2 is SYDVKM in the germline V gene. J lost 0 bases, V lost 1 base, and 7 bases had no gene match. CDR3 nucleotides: TGTGCCAGCAGTTTATTCTCGTCACAGGGGGCTAACTATGGCTACACCTTC. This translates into CASSLFSSQGANYGYTF.

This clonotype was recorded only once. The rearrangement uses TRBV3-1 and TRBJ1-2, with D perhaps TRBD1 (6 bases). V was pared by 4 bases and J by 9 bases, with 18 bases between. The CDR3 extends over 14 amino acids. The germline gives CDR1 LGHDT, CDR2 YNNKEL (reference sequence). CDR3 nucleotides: TGTGCCAGCAGCCTGTGGGGGGCGAGAGGGAGCTACACCTTC. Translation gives CASSLWGARGSYTF.

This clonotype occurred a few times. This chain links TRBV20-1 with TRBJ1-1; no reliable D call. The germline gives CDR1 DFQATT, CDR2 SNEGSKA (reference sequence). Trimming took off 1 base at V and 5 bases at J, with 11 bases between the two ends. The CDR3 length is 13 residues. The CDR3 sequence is CSARARGGTEAFF. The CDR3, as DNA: TGCAGTGCTAGAGCCCGGGGTGGAACTGAAGCTTTCTTT.

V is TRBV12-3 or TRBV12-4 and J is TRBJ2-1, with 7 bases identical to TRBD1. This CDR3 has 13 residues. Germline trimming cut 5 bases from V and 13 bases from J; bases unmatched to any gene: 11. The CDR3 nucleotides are TGTGCCAGCAGTAGATCCAACCGGGACAGCCAGTTCTTC. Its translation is CASSRSNRDSQFF.

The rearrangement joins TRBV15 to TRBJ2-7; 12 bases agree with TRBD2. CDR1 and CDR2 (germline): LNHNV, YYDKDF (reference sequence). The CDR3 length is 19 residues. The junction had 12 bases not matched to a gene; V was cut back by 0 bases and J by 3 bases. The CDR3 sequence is CATSRDLGSLAGGHYEQYF. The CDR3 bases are TGTGCCACCAGCAGAGATCTGGGATCACTAGCGGGAGGCCACTACGAGCAGTACTTC.

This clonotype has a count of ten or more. CDR3 DNA sequence: TGCGCCAGCGGGGATAGTGGAGATACGCAGTATTTT. Amino acid sequence: CASGDSGDTQYF. V gene TRBV10-1 combines with J gene TRBJ2-3, with no clear D. Germline V gives CDR1 WNHNN, CDR2 SYGVQD (reference sequence). Trimming cost V 8 bases and J 5 bases, with 11 bases left between them. The CDR3 covers 12 residues.

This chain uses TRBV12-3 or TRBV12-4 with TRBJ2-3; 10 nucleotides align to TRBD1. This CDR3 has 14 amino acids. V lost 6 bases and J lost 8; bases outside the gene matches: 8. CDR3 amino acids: CASSPTGGIGTQYF. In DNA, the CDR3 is TGTGCCAGCAGCCCGACAGGGGGCATCGGTACGCAGTATTTT.

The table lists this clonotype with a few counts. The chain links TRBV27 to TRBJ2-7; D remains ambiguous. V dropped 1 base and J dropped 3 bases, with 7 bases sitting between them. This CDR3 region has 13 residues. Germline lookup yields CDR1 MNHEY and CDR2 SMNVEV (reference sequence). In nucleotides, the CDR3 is TGTGCCAGCAGTTTATACAGCGACTACGAGCAGTACTTC. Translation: CASSLYSDYEQYF.